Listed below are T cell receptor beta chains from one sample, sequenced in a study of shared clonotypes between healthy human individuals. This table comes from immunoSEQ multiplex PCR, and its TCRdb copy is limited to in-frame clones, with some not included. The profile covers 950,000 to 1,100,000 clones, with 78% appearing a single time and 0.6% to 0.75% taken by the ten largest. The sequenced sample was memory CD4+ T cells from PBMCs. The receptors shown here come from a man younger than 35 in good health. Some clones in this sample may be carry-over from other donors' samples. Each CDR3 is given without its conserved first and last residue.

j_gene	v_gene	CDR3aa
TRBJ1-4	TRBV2	ASSPTKGRFNEKLF
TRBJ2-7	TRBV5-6	ASSLQYAGDALYEQY
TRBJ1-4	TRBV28	ASSLSPSLEKLF
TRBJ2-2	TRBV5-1	ASSLLTGAIGELF
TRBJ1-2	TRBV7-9	ASSLPTGGYT
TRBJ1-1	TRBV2	ASTADFNTEAF
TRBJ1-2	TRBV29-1	SVEDRGTSTYGYT
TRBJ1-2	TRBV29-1	SVEERQESYT
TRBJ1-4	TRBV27	ASSPEGGAHNEKLF
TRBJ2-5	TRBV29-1	SVEGAGQNLPQETQY
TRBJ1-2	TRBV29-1	SVEGRGANYGYT
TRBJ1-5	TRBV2	ASREAYSNQPQH
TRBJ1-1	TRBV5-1	ASSWAGGTEAF
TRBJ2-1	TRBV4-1	ASRGREGNEQF
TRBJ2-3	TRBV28	ASSLAGGTQY
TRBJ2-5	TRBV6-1	ASGRGGETQY
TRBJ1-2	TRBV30	ACLKTGDYGYT
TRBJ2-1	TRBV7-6	ASSGWGYNEQF
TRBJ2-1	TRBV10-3	AISGGTGAYNEQF
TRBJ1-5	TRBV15	ATSTHLNQPQH
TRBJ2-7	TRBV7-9	ASSPDRGGHYEQY
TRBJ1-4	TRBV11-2	ASSLVLGPGEKLF
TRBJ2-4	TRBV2	ATRAAPAKNIQY
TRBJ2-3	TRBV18	ASSQPGVPDTQY
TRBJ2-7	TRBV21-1	ASSKGTGRLGYEQY
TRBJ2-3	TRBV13	ASSLGTPIAGGQSTDTQY
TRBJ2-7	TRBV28	ASSTPQPYEQY
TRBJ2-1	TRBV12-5	ASGLAGEDNEQF
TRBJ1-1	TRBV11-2	ASSLIVLPEEAF
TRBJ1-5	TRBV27	ASQDRPGVNQPQH
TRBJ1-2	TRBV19	ASSVRDGNGEGYT
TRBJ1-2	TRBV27	ASTPWGAEGYT
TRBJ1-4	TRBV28	ASYRNEKPF
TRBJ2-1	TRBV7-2	ASSLRPTSGRAYNEQF
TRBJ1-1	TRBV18	ASSPNAGGDTEAF
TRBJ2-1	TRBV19	ASSIWPSGRNEQF
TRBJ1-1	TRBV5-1	ASSLGGGVDTEAF